These 22 T cell receptor beta chains originate from one sample sequenced in a study of cytomegalovirus exposure and HLA in healthy donors (dated by TCRdb to 2016 to 2017). Libraries were constructed by the immunoSEQ multiplex PCR assay. A mixture of 60 forward primers for TCR Vbeta segments and 13 reverse primers for TCR Jbeta segments was used in the multiplex PCR. The table comes from immuneACCESS by way of TCRdb, which keeps in-frame sequences with V and J called. Part of the clones is missing from these tables; in studies checked, under half for an unresolved V gene and the rest for unknown reasons. For this sample the table gives 120,000 to 150,000 clones, of which about 79% were detected only once. The top ten hold under 0.8% of the sample. Sequenced: PBMCs. These receptors all come from a male donor in good health and CMV-seronegative.

The chain is built from TRBV27 and TRBJ1-2; 9 nucleotides line up with TRBD1. This CDR3 spans 15 amino acids. V dropped 5 bases and J dropped 10; count of bases not matched to a gene: 14. The germline gives CDR1 MNHEY, CDR2 SMNVEV (reference sequence). In nucleotides, the CDR3 is TGTGCCAGCAGTAGCCCGACACAGGGGGCGCTTATCTACACCTTC. Protein: CASSSPTQGALIYTF.

The sample holds one count of this clone. V gene TRBV7-9 combines with J gene TRBJ1-2; the D is unclear. The CDR3 loop spans 14 amino acids. In germline, CDR1 is SEHNR, CDR2 FQNEAQ (reference sequence). Deletions cut 2 bases from V and 11 bases from J, with 18 bases between. CDR3 DNA: TGTGCCAGCAGCTTATCCTTGGAATCGGGAAGGTACACCTTC. It specifies CASSLSLESGRYTF.

This clone was seen a handful of times. This chain connects TRBV2 to TRBJ2-3; 10 bases are a match to TRBD2. CDR1 SNHLY and CDR2 FYNNEI come from the germline V gene. This CDR3 region has 15 residues. With V trimmed by 6 bases and J by 4 bases, 7 bases remained unmatched. CDR3 in amino acids: CASRILAGRADTQYF. The CDR3 coding sequence is TGTGCCAGCAGGATACTAGCGGGAAGGGCAGATACGCAGTATTTT.

The chain is built from TRBV18 and TRBJ1-1; D may be TRBD1 (6 bases). Germline-derived CDR1 and CDR2 are KGHSH and LQKENI. This CDR3 is 14 amino acids long. V shed 6 bases and J shed 1 base, with 12 bases lying between them. CDR3 region: CASSPGTQNTEAFF. The DNA of the CDR3 is TGTGCCAGCTCGCCCGGGACACAGAACACTGAAGCTTTCTTT.

The gene calls are TRBV11-3 and TRBJ2-7, with 7 bases aligning to TRBD1. This CDR3 spans 14 amino acids. Germline CDR1 SGHNT, CDR2 YENEEA. With 5 bases clipped from V and 3 bases from J, the junction kept 7 bases outside the gene matches. As DNA, the CDR3 is TGTGCCAGCAGCCCTGGACAGGCGTTCTACGAGCAGTACTTC. It specifies CASSPGQAFYEQYF.

This chain joins TRBV27 and TRBJ1-2, with 9 bases fitting TRBD1. The trim removed 4 bases at V and 3 bases at J, leaving 3 bases unmatched. The germline CDR1 and CDR2 sequences are MNHEY and SMNVEV (reference sequence). The CDR3 sequence is 14 residues long. CDR3 amino acids: CASSWRQGDYGYTF. The CDR3, as DNA: TGTGCCAGCAGTTGGAGACAGGGGGACTATGGCTACACCTTC.

This chain connects TRBV5-4 to TRBJ1-6; D is unresolved. Germline loops: CDR1 SGHNT, CDR2 YYREEE (reference sequence). This CDR3 comprises 15 residues. Trimming took 0 bases from V and 8 from J, leaving 12 bases between them. The DNA for the CDR3 is TGTGCCAGCAGCTTGGATCGGGCGAGGGATTCACCCCTCCACTTT. Translation: CASSLDRARDSPLHF.

The rearrangement uses TRBV10-3 and TRBJ2-7, with D possibly being TRBD1 (6 bases). Germline values: CDR1 ENHRY, CDR2 SYGVKD. The CDR3 contains 15 residues. V was shortened by 6 bases and J by 0 bases, with 15 bases between the two germline ends. The CDR3 region is CAISRDTSYSYEQYF. In nucleotides, the CDR3 is TGTGCCATCAGCCGGGACACTTCATACTCCTACGAGCAGTACTTC.

V is TRBV18 and J is TRBJ2-7; TRBD2 matches 11 bases. V dropped 3 bases and J dropped 0; count of bases not matched to a gene: 4. Germline CDR1 reads KGHSH; CDR2 reads LQKENI. The CDR3 covers 16 residues. CDR3 residues: CASSPGLADSSYEQYF. The CDR3 DNA reads as TGTGCCAGCTCACCGGGACTAGCGGATAGCTCCTACGAGCAGTACTTC.

The sample holds a few counts of this clone. This chain joins TRBV6-5 and TRBJ1-1; no firm D call. CDR1 and CDR2 (germline): MNHEY, SVGAGI. This CDR3 spans 11 amino acids. Trimming took 6 bases from V and 7 from J, leaving 9 bases between them. CDR3 in amino acids: CASRGYHEAFF. The CDR3 nucleotides read TGTGCCAGCAGGGGCTACCATGAAGCTTTCTTT.

J is TRBJ1-2 and V is TRBV18, with D perhaps matching TRBD1 (6 bases). This CDR3 region has 16 residues. Germline CDR1 KGHSH, CDR2 LQKENI. Deletions cut 4 bases from V and 0 bases from J, with 15 bases between. The DNA of the CDR3 is TGTGCCAGCTCACAAGAGACAGGTCCAGCTAACTATGGCTACACCTTC. Translating it yields CASSQETGPANYGYTF.

This rearrangement joins TRBV7-3 to TRBJ2-5, with TRBD1 matching 7 bases. Germline V CDR1 and CDR2: SGHTA, FQGTGA. The CDR3 totals 13 residues. Trimming removed 5 bases from V and 3 bases from J; junction bases left unmatched: 3. The CDR3 region has the DNA TGTGCCAGCAGCCGGGGACAGAAAGAGACCCAGTACTTC. It is translated as CASSRGQKETQYF.

The rearrangement joins TRBV7-2 to TRBJ1-2; no clear D gene. The CDR3 is 13 residues long. Germline CDR1 is SGHTA and CDR2 is FQGNSA. V was clipped by 8 bases and J by 2 bases, with 12 bases between them. CDR3 coding DNA: TGTGCCAGCGGTCGGGTCGCGAACTATGGCTACACCTTC. Residues: CASGRVANYGYTF.

The rearrangement joins TRBV7-6 to TRBJ2-5; D unclear. Germline CDR1 is SGHVS and CDR2 is FNYEAQ. Trimming shortened V by 0 bases and J by 5 bases, and 10 bases separated the two germline ends. The CDR3 covers 14 residues. CDR3 sequence reads: CASSLAKSRETQYF. The CDR3 DNA sequence: TGTGCCAGCAGCTTAGCGAAATCCCGGGAGACCCAGTACTTC.

The CDR3, as DNA: TGTGCCAGCACACTCACGGGAGGGCTTCAAGAGACCCAGTACTTC. This encodes CASTLTGGLQETQYF. This chain joins TRBV19 and TRBJ2-5; 8 bases match TRBD2. This CDR3 has 15 amino acids. CDR1 and CDR2 from the germline V gene are LNHDA and SQIVND (reference sequence). The trim removed 9 bases at V and 2 bases at J, leaving 11 bases unmatched.

The chain carries TRBV19 and TRBJ2-7, with a possible D match to TRBD2 (6 bases). Germline V gene data show CDR1 as LNHDA and CDR2 as SQIVND (reference sequence). Trimming left V 5 bases short and J 2 bases short, with 16 bases between. The CDR3 extends over 15 amino acids. CDR3 loop: CASSPFAGTTYEQYF. The CDR3 DNA reads as TGTGCCAGTAGTCCCTTTGCGGGGACGACCTACGAGCAGTACTTC.

As regards this clone: The same CDR3 also results from other DNA sequences found in this sample. CDR3 amino acids: CASSVGGGDYGYTF. CDR3 bases: TGTGCCAGCAGCGTAGGGGGGGGAGACTATGGCTACACCTTC. This chain links TRBV9 with TRBJ1-2, with a possible D match to TRBD1 (5 bases). This CDR3 has 14 residues. V shed 0 bases and J shed 3 bases, with 9 bases lying between them. In germline, CDR1 is SGDLS, CDR2 YYNGEE.

V is TRBV7-8 and J is TRBJ2-1; 14 bases line up with TRBD2. The CDR3 totals 18 residues. Germline V gives CDR1 SGHVS, CDR2 FQNEAQ. V lost 3 bases, J lost 5 bases, and 9 bases stayed unmatched. The DNA for the CDR3 is TGTGCCAGCAGCTTCAAGACTAGCGGGGGGGCCTCGAACAATGAGCAGTTCTTC. Its protein is CASSFKTSGGASNNEQFF.

The chain uses TRBV15 and TRBJ1-2, with D maybe TRBD1 (6 bases). Germline loops: CDR1 LNHNV, CDR2 YYDKDF (reference sequence). The CDR3 runs to 15 residues. V was pared by 1 base and J by 4 bases, with 13 bases between. The CDR3 protein is CATSRVQGLSYGYTF. Here the CDR3 DNA reads TGTGCCACCAGCAGAGTCCAGGGGCTCAGCTATGGCTACACCTTC.

CDR3 protein: CASGGQGNTEAFF. CDR3 DNA sequence: TGTGCCAGCGGAGGACAGGGGAACACTGAAGCTTTCTTT. This chain connects TRBV7-9 to TRBJ1-1, with 8 positions matching TRBD1. Per germline, CDR1 SEHNR and CDR2 FQNEAQ (reference sequence). The junction had 3 bases not matched to a gene; V was cut back by 8 bases and J by 1 base. This CDR3 comprises 13 residues.

This chain connects TRBV7-6 to TRBJ2-3, with a weak D call TRBD1 (6 bases). The CDR3 contains 16 residues. V lost 2 bases and J 1 base, leaving 13 bases between the germline ends. CDR1 is SGHVS and CDR2 is FNYEAQ in the germline V gene. Here the CDR3 reads CASSLMWTAGTDTQYF. The CDR3 DNA follows: TGTGCCAGCAGCTTAATGTGGACAGCGGGCACAGATACGCAGTATTTT. Together with reference TRBV7-6 and TRBJ2-3, the CDR3 gives the full variable domain: GAGVSQSPRYKVTKRGQDVALRCDPISGHVSLYWYRQALGQGPEFLTYFNYEAQQDKSGLPNDRFSAERPEGSISTLTIQRTEQRDSAMYRCASSLMWTAGTDTQYFGPGTRLTVL.

CDR3 coding DNA: TGTGCCAGTAGTATTGAGGGACTAGCTGTATACAATGAGCAGTTCTTC. This encodes CASSIEGLAVYNEQFF. The chain joins TRBV19 to TRBJ2-1; 9 nucleotides line up with TRBD2. Trimming at V came to 3 bases and at J to 4 bases, leaving 7 bases not matched to a gene. The CDR3 is 16 amino acids. The germline gives CDR1 LNHDA, CDR2 SQIVND (reference sequence).